What follows are 18 T cell receptor beta chains derived from one specimen sequenced in a study of T cell repertoires in cytomegalovirus infection. The antigens for these receptors are not known. One entry per CDR3 protein results from TCRdb running MiXCR on the reads. The sample lists about 920,000 distinct CDR3 sequences; approximately 31% were seen once. Here the sequenced sample was cultured CD8+ T cells from PBMCs, taken from culture after CMV antigen stimulation. These TCRs come from a human donor in good health (CMV status not recorded). Some clones in this sample may be carry-over from other donors' samples.

In this sample, this clonotype turned up many times. The CDR3 loop reads CATLAKNIQYF. The CDR3 DNA is TGTGCCACCCTAGCCAAAAACATTCAGTACTTC. The V gene is TRBV6-6, the J gene TRBJ2-4; D not resolved. The germline gives CDR1 MNHNY, CDR2 SVGAGI (reference sequence). Trimming stripped 10 bases from V and 0 bases from J, with 4 bases between. The CDR3 sequence is 11 residues long.

In its sample, this clonotype was seen a few times. CDR3 sequence: CASRDRYSHGELFF. CDR3 in DNA: TGTGCCAGCCGGGACCGGTACTCCCACGGGGAGCTGTTTTTT. The chain combines TRBV27 with TRBJ2-2, with D perhaps given as TRBD1 or TRBD2 (5 bases each). The CDR3 sequence is 14 residues long. Per the germline V gene, CDR1 is MNHEY and CDR2 is SMNVEV (reference sequence). V was clipped by 8 bases and J by 7 bases, with 17 bases between them.

This clonotype came up a few times. The chain recombines TRBV12-3 or TRBV12-4 with TRBJ1-3; no definite D call. The CDR3 loop spans 11 amino acids. Trimming removed 8 bases at V and 6 bases at J, with 8 bases between. The CDR3 sequence: CASPTENTIYF. The CDR3 DNA reads as TGTGCCAGCCCTACAGAAAACACCATATATTTT.

This sequence joins TRBV7-9 and TRBJ1-2, with 9 bases identical to TRBD1. The CDR3 has 18 amino acids. The germline V gene has CDR1 SEHNR and CDR2 FQNEAQ (reference sequence). The trim removed 5 bases at V and 6 bases at J, leaving 19 bases unmatched. CDR3 residues: CASSTTGTGTIVKNGYTF. As DNA, the CDR3 is TGTGCCAGCAGCACCACCGGGACAGGGACCATAGTAAAGAATGGCTACACCTTC.

Turning to this clonotype: Since a much larger clone is just one base distant, this may be a read error. The gene calls are TRBV7-2 and TRBJ1-6; a weak D match, TRBD1 (6 bases). There are 13 residues in the CDR3. The germline V gene encodes CDR1 SGHTA and CDR2 FQGNSA. In DNA, the CDR3 is TGTGCCAGCAGCCGCCCAGGGGATTCACCCTTCCACTTT. This gives the protein CASSRPGDSPFHF.

The V gene is TRBV6-5, the J gene TRBJ1-6; no reliable D call. The length of the CDR3 is 14 residues. Per the germline V gene, CDR1 is MNHEY and CDR2 is SVGAGI. The germline V and J ends were trimmed by 5 bases and 3 bases, with 8 bases remaining between them. CDR3: CASSRDVYNSPLHF. The CDR3, as DNA: TGTGCCAGCAGTAGAGATGTCTATAATTCACCCCTCCACTTT.

At least ten counts were recorded for this clonotype. V and J are TRBV11-3 and TRBJ2-3; D may be TRBD2 (5 bases). The CDR3 has 13 amino acids. Trimming stripped 1 base from V and 6 bases from J, with 8 bases between. The germline CDR1 and CDR2 sequences are SGHNT and YENEEA. CDR3 sequence (DNA): TGTGCCAGCAGCTTAGGGGAGTGGGATACGCAGTATTTT. This gives the protein CASSLGEWDTQYF.

This clonotype has more than one count but fewer than ten. This sequence joins TRBV6-2 or TRBV6-3 and TRBJ1-5; the D gene is possibly TRBD1 (5 bases). Germline CDR1 is MNHEY and CDR2 is SVGEGT. There are 13 residues in the CDR3. V dropped 8 bases and J dropped 1 base, with 9 bases sitting between them. The CDR3 region has the DNA TGTGCCAGCCTGGGGCAAAGCAATCAGCCCCAGCATTTT. It is translated as CASLGQSNQPQHF.

This clonotype occurred a few times. The chain has TRBV19 and TRBJ2-2, with 9 bases lining up with TRBD2. With 5 bases clipped from V and 0 bases from J, the junction kept 7 bases outside the gene matches. The germline gives CDR1 LNHDA, CDR2 SQIVND (reference sequence). The CDR3 consists of 17 residues. In DNA, the CDR3 is TGTGCCAGTAGTCCTAGCGGGGCGAGCGCGAACACCGGGGAGCTGTTTTTT. It is translated as CASSPSGASANTGELFF.

This clonotype has a handful of counts. This rearrangement joins TRBV9 to TRBJ2-1; 9 bases fit TRBD1. J was trimmed by 6 bases and V by 4 bases; bases with no gene match: 8. Looked up from germline, CDR1 is SGDLS and CDR2 is YYNGEE. This CDR3 region has 15 residues. CDR3 in DNA: TGTGCCAGCAGCCTCCGGACAGGGGAGGGCAATGAGCAGTTCTTC. It codes for CASSLRTGEGNEQFF.

This clonotype came up many times. This sequence joins TRBV7-8 and TRBJ1-4; weak D call: TRBD1 (5 bases). Germline V CDR1 and CDR2: SGHVS, FQNEAQ. This CDR3 is built from 14 residues. Trimming left V 5 bases short and J 5 bases short, with 12 bases between. This CDR3 is CASSRGTANEKLFF. As DNA, the CDR3 is TGTGCCAGCAGCCGCGGGACGGCAAATGAAAAACTGTTTTTT.

This clonotype was detected a few times. The chain combines TRBV25-1 with TRBJ2-1; 10 bases fit TRBD1. The CDR3 spans 14 residues. Germline lookup yields CDR1 MGHDK and CDR2 SYGVNS. V was pared by 3 bases and J by 6 bases, with 2 bases of the junction left unmatched. CDR3 DNA: TGTGCCAGCAGTGATTGGGACAGGGGCAATGAGCAGTTCTTC. Translating it yields CASSDWDRGNEQFF.

The chain recombines TRBV7-9 with TRBJ2-1; D may correspond to TRBD1 or TRBD2 (5 bases each). The CDR3 is made up of 14 amino acids. Germline values: CDR1 SEHNR, CDR2 FQNEAQ (reference sequence). Trimming stripped 2 bases from V and 5 bases from J, with 10 bases between. The CDR3 is CASSLNQGDNEQFF. CDR3 sequence (DNA): TGTGCCAGCAGCTTAAACCAGGGAGACAATGAGCAGTTCTTC.

The chain recombines TRBV7-9 with TRBJ2-1; D ambiguous. The germline CDR1 and CDR2 sequences are SEHNR and FQNEAQ (reference sequence). V was cut by 8 bases and J by 3 bases, with 14 bases left in between. The CDR3 spans 14 residues. The CDR3 nucleotides read TGTGCCAGCTCTAAAAGCGACGGCTACAATGAGCAGTTCTTC. The encoded protein is CASSKSDGYNEQFF.

CDR3 bases: TGTGCCAGCAGTTTGGACTACTACAATGAGCAGTTCTTC. Translating gives CASSLDYYNEQFF. J is TRBJ2-1 and V is TRBV28; possibly TRBD2 for D (6 bases). In germline, CDR1 is MDHEN, CDR2 SYDVKM. Trimming took 3 bases from V and 3 from J, leaving 6 bases between them. The CDR3 consists of 13 residues.

The V call is TRBV7-6, the J call TRBJ1-3, with no clear D. Between the trimmed V and J ends, which lost 1 base and 8 bases, there was a span of 18 bases. This CDR3 contains 16 residues. Germline values: CDR1 SGHVS, CDR2 FNYEAQ. The CDR3 sequence: CASSLEVPGLDDTIYF. The CDR3 nucleotides read TGTGCCAGCAGCTTAGAAGTCCCGGGGTTGGATGACACCATATATTTT.

The rearrangement links TRBV10-3 to TRBJ1-1, with D possibly being TRBD1 (6 bases). The CDR3 spans 15 residues. Germline CDR1 and CDR2: ENHRY and SYGVKD. The V end lost 2 bases, the J end lost 1 base, and 11 bases lay between the germline ends. This CDR3 reads CAISESGRGNTEAFF. As DNA, the CDR3 is TGTGCCATCAGTGAGAGCGGCAGGGGGAACACTGAAGCTTTCTTT.

The rearrangement uses TRBV27 and TRBJ2-2; TRBD1 aligns across 8 bases. The CDR3 has 16 amino acids. V was pared by 2 bases and J by 5 bases, with 7 bases of the junction left unmatched. The germline CDR1 and CDR2 sequences are MNHEY and SMNVEV (reference sequence). CDR3: CASSLMDRVGTGELFF. Here the CDR3 DNA reads TGTGCCAGCAGTTTAATGGACAGGGTTGGGACCGGGGAGCTGTTTTTT.